The T cell receptor beta chain described here comes from a study of glioma-infiltrating T cells. The iRepertoire nested amplicon-rescue multiplex PCR amplified TCR alpha and beta CDR3s from RNA. One-step reverse transcription and amplification started from approximately 100-400 ng of tissue mRNA or PBMC total RNA. A single record per CDR3 protein comes from TCRdb applying MiXCR to the multiplex PCR reads. Of approximately 93,000 distinct CDR3 sequences listed, approximately 39% are singletons. Regarding the study as a whole: Gliomas, especially low-grade, showed above-expected tissue-blood divergence; non-neoplastic patients showed below.

As to this clonotype: Antigen: not known. This clone may be a read error of a much larger clone one base away.

V dropped 1 base and J dropped 4 bases, with 22 bases sitting between them. The length of the CDR3 is 18 residues. Per the germline V gene, CDR1 is SGHVS and CDR2 is FNYEAQ. This receptor was identified in a human donor with low-grade glioma or glioblastoma, undergoing nonglioma brain surgery, or in good health (not recorded which). The specimen was glioma tissue, nonneoplastic brain tissue, or PBMCs (not recorded which). The chain joins TRBV7-6 to TRBJ2-5; D perhaps matches TRBD2 (5 bases). CDR3 sequence reads: CASSLGVPAVPGVETQYF. CDR3 in DNA: TGTGCCAGCAGCTTAGGGGTACCAGCGGTCCCGGGTGTAGAGACCCAGTACTTC.